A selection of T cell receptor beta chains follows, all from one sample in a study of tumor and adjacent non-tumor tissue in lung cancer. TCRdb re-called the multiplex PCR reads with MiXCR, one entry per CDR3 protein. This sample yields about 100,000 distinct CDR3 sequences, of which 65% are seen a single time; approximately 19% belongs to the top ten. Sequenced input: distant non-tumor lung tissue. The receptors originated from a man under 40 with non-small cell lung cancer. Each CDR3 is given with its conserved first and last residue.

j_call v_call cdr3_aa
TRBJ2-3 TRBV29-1 CSVEDLSKSSTDTQYF
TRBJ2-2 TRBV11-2 CASSLKNTRELFF
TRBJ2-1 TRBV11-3 CVSRSWGAPPLNEQFF
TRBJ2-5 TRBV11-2 CTNSLVPGGETQYF
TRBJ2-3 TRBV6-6 CASSEADTHYF
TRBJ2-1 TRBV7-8 CASSLVQVGLGSYNEQFF
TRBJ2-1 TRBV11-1 CASSLETSEQFF
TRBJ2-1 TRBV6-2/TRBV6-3 CASSYSGEGAVNGQFF
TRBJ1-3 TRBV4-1 CASNCQTPSGNTIYF
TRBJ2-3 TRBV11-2 CASFILHLQATDTQYF
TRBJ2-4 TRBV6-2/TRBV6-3 CARPTTGREAKNIQYF
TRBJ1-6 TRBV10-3 CAISSGHSTYNSPLHF
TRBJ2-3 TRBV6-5 CASSYSWADAGKDSQYF
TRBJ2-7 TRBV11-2 CAYSLDRGRGYEQYF
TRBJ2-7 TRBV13 CASSPRDGPAYEQYF
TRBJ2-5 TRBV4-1 CARSLAGGSETQYF
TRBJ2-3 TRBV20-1 CCATELAGDHTQYF
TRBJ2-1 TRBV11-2 CASSPSEERDWIEQFF
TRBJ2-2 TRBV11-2 CTSSPIRLGGELFF
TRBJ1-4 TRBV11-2 CARSPPGSGANEKLSF
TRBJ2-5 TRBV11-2 CASSPRRETQYF
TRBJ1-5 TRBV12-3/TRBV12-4 CTSGLQAQAPQHF
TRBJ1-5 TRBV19 CVSRGQGYQPQHF
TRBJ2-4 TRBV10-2 CASSGSSRDAKNIQNF
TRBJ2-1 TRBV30 CAWSVQSGNYNEQFF
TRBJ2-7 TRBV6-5 CASNPRGSYVQYF
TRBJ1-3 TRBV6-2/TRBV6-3 CASISGSGNTIYF
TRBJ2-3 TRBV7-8 CASSLTGTGGNADTQYF
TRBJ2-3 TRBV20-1 CSAEVGGLSTDKQYF
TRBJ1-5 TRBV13 CASRRGAQPQHF
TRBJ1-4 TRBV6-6 CASSFGGSYEKLFF
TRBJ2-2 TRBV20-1 CSARDLQGYWDGELFF
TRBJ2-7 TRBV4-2 CASRQDVSHTYEQYF
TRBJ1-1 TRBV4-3 CASSPCLGINTEAFF
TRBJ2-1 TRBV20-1 CSARDFGTSGEGSSYNEQFF
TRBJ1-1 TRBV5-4 CASSLRGQTEAFF
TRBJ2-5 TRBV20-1 CSARDRTEETQYF
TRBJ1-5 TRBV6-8 CASSRGHDSNQPQHF
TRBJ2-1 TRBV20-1 CSVASSGVFEQFF
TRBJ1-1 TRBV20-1 CSADRELMNTEAFF
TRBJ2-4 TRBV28 CAVWGEIEAKYIQYF
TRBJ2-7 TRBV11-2 CASSSGDGGYGQYF
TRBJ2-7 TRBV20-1 CSARDLGTEGQYF